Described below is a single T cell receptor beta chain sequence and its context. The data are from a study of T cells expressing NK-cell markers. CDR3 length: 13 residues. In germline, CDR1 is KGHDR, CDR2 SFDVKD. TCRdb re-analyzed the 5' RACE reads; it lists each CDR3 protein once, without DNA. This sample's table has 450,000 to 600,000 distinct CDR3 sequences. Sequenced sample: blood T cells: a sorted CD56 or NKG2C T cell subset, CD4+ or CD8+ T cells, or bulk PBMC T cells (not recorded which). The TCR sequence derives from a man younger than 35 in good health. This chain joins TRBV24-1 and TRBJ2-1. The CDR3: CATSDLLNKPEFF.